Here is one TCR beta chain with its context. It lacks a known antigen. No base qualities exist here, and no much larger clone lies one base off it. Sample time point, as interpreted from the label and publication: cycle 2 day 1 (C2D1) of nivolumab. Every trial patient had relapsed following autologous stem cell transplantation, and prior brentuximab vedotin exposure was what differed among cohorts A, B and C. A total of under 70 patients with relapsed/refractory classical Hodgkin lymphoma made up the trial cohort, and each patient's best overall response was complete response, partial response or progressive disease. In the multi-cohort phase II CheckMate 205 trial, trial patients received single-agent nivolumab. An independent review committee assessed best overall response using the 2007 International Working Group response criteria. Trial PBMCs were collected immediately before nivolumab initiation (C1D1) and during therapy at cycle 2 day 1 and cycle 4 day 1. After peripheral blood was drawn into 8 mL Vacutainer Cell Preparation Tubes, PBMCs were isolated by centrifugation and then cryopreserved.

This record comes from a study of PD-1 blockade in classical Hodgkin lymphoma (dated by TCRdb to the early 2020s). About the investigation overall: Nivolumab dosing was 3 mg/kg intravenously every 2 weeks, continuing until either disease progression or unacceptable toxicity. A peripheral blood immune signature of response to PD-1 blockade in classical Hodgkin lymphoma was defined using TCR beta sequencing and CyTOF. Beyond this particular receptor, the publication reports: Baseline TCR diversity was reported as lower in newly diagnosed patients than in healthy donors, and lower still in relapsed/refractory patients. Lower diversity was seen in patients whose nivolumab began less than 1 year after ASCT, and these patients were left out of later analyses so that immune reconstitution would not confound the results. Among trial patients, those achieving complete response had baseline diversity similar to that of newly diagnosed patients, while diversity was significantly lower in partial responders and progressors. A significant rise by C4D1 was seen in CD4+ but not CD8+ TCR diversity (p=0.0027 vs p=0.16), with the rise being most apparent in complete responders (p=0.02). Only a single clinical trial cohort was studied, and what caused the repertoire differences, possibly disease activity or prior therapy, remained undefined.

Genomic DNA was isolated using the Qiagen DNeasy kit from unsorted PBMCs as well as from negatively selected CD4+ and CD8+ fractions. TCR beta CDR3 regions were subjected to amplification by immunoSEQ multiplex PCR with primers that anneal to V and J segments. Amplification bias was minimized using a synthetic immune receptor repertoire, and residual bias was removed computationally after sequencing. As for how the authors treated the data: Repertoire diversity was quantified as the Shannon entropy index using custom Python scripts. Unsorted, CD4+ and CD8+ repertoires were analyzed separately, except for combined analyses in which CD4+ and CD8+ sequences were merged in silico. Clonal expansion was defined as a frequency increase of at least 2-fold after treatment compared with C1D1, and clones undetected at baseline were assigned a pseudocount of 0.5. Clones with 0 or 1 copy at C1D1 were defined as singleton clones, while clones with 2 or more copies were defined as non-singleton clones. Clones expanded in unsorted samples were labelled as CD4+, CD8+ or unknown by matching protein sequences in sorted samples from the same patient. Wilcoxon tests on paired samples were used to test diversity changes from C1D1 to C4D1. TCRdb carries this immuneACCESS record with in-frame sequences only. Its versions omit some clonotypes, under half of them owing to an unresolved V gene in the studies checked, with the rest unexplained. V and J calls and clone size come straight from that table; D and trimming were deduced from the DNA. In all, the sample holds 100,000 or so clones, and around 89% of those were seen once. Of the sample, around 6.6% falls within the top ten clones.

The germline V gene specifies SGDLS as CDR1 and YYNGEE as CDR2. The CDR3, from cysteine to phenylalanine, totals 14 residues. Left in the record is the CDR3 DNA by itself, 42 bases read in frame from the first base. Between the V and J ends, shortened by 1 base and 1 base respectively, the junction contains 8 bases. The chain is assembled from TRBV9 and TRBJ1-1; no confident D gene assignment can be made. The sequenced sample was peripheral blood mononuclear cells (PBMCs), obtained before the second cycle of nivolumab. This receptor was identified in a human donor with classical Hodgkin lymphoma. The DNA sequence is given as TGTGCCAGCAGCGTAATCTCAGAGAACACTGAAGCTTTCTTT. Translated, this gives CASSVISENTEAFF.